This note documents a single T cell receptor beta chain sequence. The authors reverse transcribed roughly 0.5 to 1 ug RNA with random hexamers. Using its own MiXCR run on the immunoSEQ multiplex PCR reads, TCRdb lists one record per CDR3 protein. The data hold about 120,000 distinct CDR3 sequences, with roughly 92% observed a single time. This sample is part of a study of CD8 T cells in Susac syndrome. Sequencing of TCR beta was undertaken in CD8+ and CD4+ T cells derived from blood. The germline V gene encodes CDR1 MGHRA and CDR2 YSYEKL. CDR3 size: 15 residues. The J segment lost 4 bases and the V segment lost 4 bases, leaving 6 bases of the junction unmatched.

The source is a human donor in good health. The material sequenced was CD4+ T cells from PBMCs. The chain employs TRBV4-1 and TRBJ1-2; 10 bases fit TRBD1. Here the CDR3 reads CASSPGQGEVYGYTF. The CDR3 region has the DNA TGCGCCAGCAGCCCCGGACAGGGGGAGGTCTATGGCTACACCTTC.